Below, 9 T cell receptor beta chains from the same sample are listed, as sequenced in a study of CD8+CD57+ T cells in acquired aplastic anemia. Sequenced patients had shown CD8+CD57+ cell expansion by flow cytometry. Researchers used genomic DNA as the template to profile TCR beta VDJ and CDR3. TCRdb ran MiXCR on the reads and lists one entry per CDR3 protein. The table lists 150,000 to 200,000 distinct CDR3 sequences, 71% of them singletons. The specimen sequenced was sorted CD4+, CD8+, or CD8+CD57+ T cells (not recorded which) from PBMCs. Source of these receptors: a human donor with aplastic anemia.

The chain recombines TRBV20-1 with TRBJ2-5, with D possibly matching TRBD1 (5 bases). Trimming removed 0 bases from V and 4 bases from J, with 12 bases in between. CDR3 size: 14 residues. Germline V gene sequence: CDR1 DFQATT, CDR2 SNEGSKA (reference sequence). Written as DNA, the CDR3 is TGCAGTGCTAGAGATGAATTAAGGGGAGAGACCCAGTACTTC. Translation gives CSARDELRGETQYF.

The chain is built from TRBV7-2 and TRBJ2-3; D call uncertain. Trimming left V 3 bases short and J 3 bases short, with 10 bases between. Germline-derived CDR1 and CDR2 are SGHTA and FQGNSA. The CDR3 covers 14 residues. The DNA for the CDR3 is TGTGCCAGCAGCTTGAGTGCCTCGACAGATACGCAGTATTTT. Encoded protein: CASSLSASTDTQYF.

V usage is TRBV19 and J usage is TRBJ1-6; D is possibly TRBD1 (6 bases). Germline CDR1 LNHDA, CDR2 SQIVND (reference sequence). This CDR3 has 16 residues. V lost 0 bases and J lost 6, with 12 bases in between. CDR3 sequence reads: CASSIDRRDTNSPLHF. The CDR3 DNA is TGTGCCAGTAGTATAGATAGAAGGGACACTAATTCACCCCTCCACTTT.

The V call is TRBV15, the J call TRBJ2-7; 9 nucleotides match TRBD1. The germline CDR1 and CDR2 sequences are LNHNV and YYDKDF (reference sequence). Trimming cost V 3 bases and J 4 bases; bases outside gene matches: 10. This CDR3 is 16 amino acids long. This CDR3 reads CATSSNGQGRGYEQYF. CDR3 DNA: TGTGCCACCAGCAGTAACGGACAGGGGCGAGGGTACGAGCAGTACTTC.

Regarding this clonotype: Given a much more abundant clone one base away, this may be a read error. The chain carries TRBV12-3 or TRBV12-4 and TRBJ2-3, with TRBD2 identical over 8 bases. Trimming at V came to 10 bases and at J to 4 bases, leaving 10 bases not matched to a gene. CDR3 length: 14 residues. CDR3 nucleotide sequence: TGTGCCACCCAACGGGAGACTAGCGCAGATACGCAGTATTTT. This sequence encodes CATQRETSADTQYF.

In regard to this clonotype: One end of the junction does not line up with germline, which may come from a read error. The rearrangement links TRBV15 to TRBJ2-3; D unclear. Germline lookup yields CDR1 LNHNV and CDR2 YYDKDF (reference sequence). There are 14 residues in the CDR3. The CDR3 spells CASSPDDSTDTQYF. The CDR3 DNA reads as TGTGCCAGCAGCCCGGATGACAGCACAGATACGCAGTATTTT.

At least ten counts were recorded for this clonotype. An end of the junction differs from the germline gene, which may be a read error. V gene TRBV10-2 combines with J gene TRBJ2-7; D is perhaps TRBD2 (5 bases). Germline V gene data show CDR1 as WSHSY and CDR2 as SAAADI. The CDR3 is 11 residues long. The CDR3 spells CASSEGYEQYF. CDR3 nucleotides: TGTGCCAGCAGTGAGGGTTACGAGCAGTACTTC.

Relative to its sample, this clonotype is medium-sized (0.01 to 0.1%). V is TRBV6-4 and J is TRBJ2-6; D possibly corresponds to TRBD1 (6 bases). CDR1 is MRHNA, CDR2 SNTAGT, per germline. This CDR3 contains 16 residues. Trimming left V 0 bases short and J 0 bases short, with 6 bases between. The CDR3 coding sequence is TGTGCCAGCAGTGACTCGGACAGCTCTGGGGCCAACGTCCTGACTTTC. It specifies CASSDSDSSGANVLTF.

In DNA, the CDR3 is TGTGCCAGCAGCGTAGAACATACCCAAGAGACCCAGTACTTC. Translation: CASSVEHTQETQYF. The chain has TRBV9 and TRBJ2-5; no reliable D call. Per germline, CDR1 SGDLS and CDR2 YYNGEE. This CDR3 region has 14 residues. V was trimmed by 0 bases and J by 1 base, leaving 7 bases between them.